These 17 T cell receptor beta chains originate from one sample sequenced in a study of graft-versus-host responses after intestinal transplantation. Only in-frame clones appear in the TCRdb table, and some are missing; sequencing was by immunoSEQ multiplex PCR. The top ten clones hold approximately 0.39% of a sample with about 70,000 clones, nearly 85% of them seen once. The antigens of these receptors remain unknown. Here the sequenced sample was unstimulated CD4+ T cells sorted from spleen or lymph node cells, taken before transplant. The receptors shown here come from a human donor who was the organ donor for an intestinal transplant.

The CDR3 spells CASSLLLSTDTQYF. The CDR3, as DNA: TGTGCCAGTAGCCTACTTCTGAGCACAGATACGCAGTATTTT. The chain couples TRBV2 to TRBJ2-3; D gene unclear. The CDR3 totals 14 residues. V shed 9 bases and J shed 0 bases, with 13 bases lying between them. The germline V gene encodes CDR1 SNHLY and CDR2 FYNNEI.

CDR3: CASSPTPGKRGNQPQHF. The CDR3 DNA is TGTGCCAGTAGCCCGACCCCAGGGAAGCGTGGAAATCAGCCCCAGCATTTT. The chain employs TRBV19 and TRBJ1-5, with D perhaps TRBD1 (5 bases). Germline CDR1 and CDR2: LNHDA and SQIVND (reference sequence). CDR3 length equals 17 residues. V lost 6 bases to trimming and J lost 4 bases, with 22 bases between them.

The rearrangement uses TRBV29-1 and TRBJ1-3; unclear D gene. CDR3 size: 13 residues. The germline CDR1 and CDR2 sequences are SQVTM and ANQGSEA. Trimming removed 2 bases at V and 4 bases at J, with 9 bases between. This chain's CDR3 is CSVERGIGNTIYF. The CDR3 DNA is TGCAGCGTTGAACGCGGGATCGGAAACACCATATATTTT.

V gene TRBV7-2 combines with J gene TRBJ2-6; tentative D call: TRBD1 (6 bases). V dropped 1 base and J dropped 4 bases, with 11 bases sitting between them. Germline V gene data show CDR1 as SGHTA and CDR2 as FQGNSA. The CDR3 is made up of 16 amino acids. The DNA of the CDR3 is TGTGCCAGCAGCTTAGACAGGGCCGGCGGGGCCAACGTCCTGACTTTC. Its protein is CASSLDRAGGANVLTF. The variable domain in full, with the rest retrieved from reference TRBV7-2 and TRBJ2-6, is GAGVSQSPSNKVTEKGKDVELRCDPISGHTALYWYRQSLGQGLEFLIYFQGNSAPDKSGLPSDRFSAERTGGSVSTLTIQRTQQEDSAVYLCASSLDRAGGANVLTFGAGSRLTVL.

The chain combines TRBV2 with TRBJ1-2, with 10 nucleotides matching TRBD1. Trimming removed 7 bases from V and 4 bases from J; junction bases left unmatched: 6. The length of the CDR3 is 14 residues. The germline V gene encodes CDR1 SNHLY and CDR2 FYNNEI. The CDR3 DNA reads as TGTGCCAGCACTGGACAGGGGGACTTCTATGGCTACACCTTC. It encodes CASTGQGDFYGYTF.

V gene TRBV6-5 combines with J gene TRBJ1-1; 7 bases match TRBD1. The CDR3 totals 13 residues. The germline V gene encodes CDR1 MNHEY and CDR2 SVGAGI. Trimming removed 5 bases from V and 9 bases from J; junction bases left unmatched: 9. The CDR3 is CASSAPDRVKAFF. CDR3 sequence (DNA): TGTGCCAGCAGTGCACCAGACAGGGTCAAAGCTTTCTTT.

This rearrangement joins TRBV13 to TRBJ2-5; tentative D call: TRBD2 (6 bases). The V end lost 1 base, the J end lost 1 base, and 13 bases lay between the germline ends. The germline CDR1 and CDR2 sequences are PRHDT and FYEKMQ (reference sequence). This CDR3 contains 16 residues. The CDR3 loop is CASSLVGLPPQETQYF. In nucleotides, the CDR3 is TGTGCCAGCAGCTTAGTGGGACTTCCGCCCCAAGAGACCCAGTACTTC.

For the CDR3, the DNA is TGTGCCAGCTCACCCACGGGGACAGCGAACACTGAAGCTTTCTTT. Translating gives CASSPTGTANTEAFF. The chain employs TRBV18 and TRBJ1-1, with 7 bases that match TRBD1. V lost 3 bases and J lost 1; bases outside the gene matches: 5. CDR1 is KGHSH and CDR2 is LQKENI in the germline V gene. This CDR3 is 15 amino acids long.

This clone was counted once. The chain recombines TRBV28 with TRBJ1-4, with a possible D match to TRBD1 (5 bases). The V end was cut by 8 bases, the J end by 6 bases, with 16 bases between. The CDR3 totals 14 residues. CDR1 and CDR2 from the germline V gene are MDHEN and SYDVKM. In DNA, the CDR3 is TGTGCCAGCCGGGACTTGGGGGGTTATGAAAAACTGTTTTTT. Translation gives CASRDLGGYEKLFF.

The CDR3 nucleotides are TGTGCCAGCAGCCTCGAGGGAGTTCCTCGTAATTCACCCCTCCACTTT. Amino acids: CASSLEGVPRNSPLHF. The rearrangement uses TRBV9 and TRBJ1-6; D is undetermined. Trimming removed 4 bases at V and 6 bases at J, with 17 bases between. Germline V CDR1 and CDR2: SGDLS, YYNGEE. This CDR3 comprises 16 residues.

The chain uses TRBV28 and TRBJ1-2; D gene ambiguous. The CDR3 length is 14 residues. Germline V gene sequence: CDR1 MDHEN, CDR2 SYDVKM. Trimming cost V 10 bases and J 7 bases, with 22 bases left between them. The CDR3 nucleotides read TGTGCCACCTCACTCCGGTCGGGGTGGCGTGGCTACACCTTC. Protein sequence: CATSLRSGWRGYTF.

CDR3 region: CASSEVRGQPQHF. In DNA, the CDR3 is TGCGCCAGCAGTGAGGTGCGGGGTCAGCCCCAGCATTTT. J is TRBJ1-5 and V is TRBV10-2; no clear D gene. CDR1 WSHSY and CDR2 SAAADI come from the germline V gene. The CDR3 is 13 amino acids. V dropped 2 bases and J dropped 6 bases, with 8 bases sitting between them.

This clone has just a few counts. The CDR3: CASSQGAGERDTQYF. The CDR3 bases are TGCGCCAGCAGCCAAGGGGCAGGGGAGCGGGATACGCAGTATTTT. The chain is built from TRBV4-1 and TRBJ2-3, with D perhaps matching TRBD1 (6 bases). V lost 1 base, J lost 6 bases, and 14 bases lay in between. Germline values: CDR1 MGHRA, CDR2 YSYEKL. The CDR3 covers 15 residues.

The chain recombines TRBV2 with TRBJ2-2; D is perhaps TRBD2 (5 bases). Trimming left V 7 bases short and J 8 bases short, with 14 bases between. Germline loops: CDR1 SNHLY, CDR2 FYNNEI. The CDR3 contains 13 residues. This CDR3 reads CASTLWTGGELFF. In nucleotides, the CDR3 is TGTGCCAGCACTTTATGGACGGGGGGGGAGCTGTTTTTT.

This clone appeared a single time. The chain has TRBV5-5 and TRBJ1-2; D is ambiguous. The CDR3 totals 15 residues. CDR1 SGHKS and CDR2 YYEKEE come from the germline V gene (reference sequence). V shed 4 bases and J shed 1 base, with 14 bases lying between them. In DNA form, the CDR3 reads TGTGCCAGCAGCCCTCGACTACTCCATAACTATGGCTACACCTTC. Its translation is CASSPRLLHNYGYTF. Full variable domain (rest looked up from reference TRBV5-5 and TRBJ1-2): DAGVTQSPTHLIKTRGQQVTLRCSPISGHKSVSWYQQVLGQGPQFIFQYYEKEERGRGNFPDRFSARQFPNYSSELNVNALLLGDSALYLCASSPRLLHNYGYTFGSGTRLTVV.

V gene TRBV6-1 combines with J gene TRBJ2-5, with 8 bases matching TRBD2. With V trimmed by 3 bases and J by 5 bases, 8 bases remained unmatched. Germline loops: CDR1 MNHNS, CDR2 SASEGT. The CDR3 totals 15 residues. CDR3 nucleotide sequence: TGTGCCAGCAGTGAGATCCGGGGGGGCGGCGAGACCCAGTACTTC. Its protein is CASSEIRGGGETQYF.

This chain links TRBV7-3 with TRBJ1-1, with D possibly TRBD1 on 6 matching bases. Per the germline V gene, CDR1 is SGHTA and CDR2 is FQGTGA. The CDR3 covers 16 residues. The germline V and J ends were trimmed by 1 base and 2 bases, with 14 bases remaining between them. This CDR3 reads CASSLSVGRGNTEAFF. As DNA, the CDR3 is TGTGCCAGCAGCTTAAGTGTTGGCAGGGGCAACACTGAAGCTTTCTTT.